This T cell receptor (beta chain) was recorded in a study of blood T cells in healthy people across ages. Study-level findings and limits: Naive CD4+ cell counts and diversity both ran higher in long-lived than in aged donors.

Next came a second PCR, run for about 7 to 12 cycles, which used a sample-barcoded 5' primer along with a J-beta primer mix. Each cDNA was tagged by a template-switch adaptor containing 12 random nucleotides. TCRdb ran MiXCR on the 5' RACE reads and lists one entry per CDR3 protein. The sample lists around 1,700,000 distinct CDR3 sequences, under 30% occurring once. A word on this clonotype: Antigen unknown.

Trimming left V 0 bases short and J 1 base short, with 9 bases between. Germline CDR1 is LGHNA and CDR2 is YSLEER. The CDR3 covers 16 residues. This sequence joins TRBV4-3 and TRBJ1-4, with D uncertain. The specimen was blood. This clonotype was sampled from a woman in her 30s in good health. CDR3: CASSQDRDGTNEKLFF. Here the CDR3 DNA reads TGCGCCAGCAGCCAAGATAGGGATGGAACTAATGAAAAACTGTTTTTT.